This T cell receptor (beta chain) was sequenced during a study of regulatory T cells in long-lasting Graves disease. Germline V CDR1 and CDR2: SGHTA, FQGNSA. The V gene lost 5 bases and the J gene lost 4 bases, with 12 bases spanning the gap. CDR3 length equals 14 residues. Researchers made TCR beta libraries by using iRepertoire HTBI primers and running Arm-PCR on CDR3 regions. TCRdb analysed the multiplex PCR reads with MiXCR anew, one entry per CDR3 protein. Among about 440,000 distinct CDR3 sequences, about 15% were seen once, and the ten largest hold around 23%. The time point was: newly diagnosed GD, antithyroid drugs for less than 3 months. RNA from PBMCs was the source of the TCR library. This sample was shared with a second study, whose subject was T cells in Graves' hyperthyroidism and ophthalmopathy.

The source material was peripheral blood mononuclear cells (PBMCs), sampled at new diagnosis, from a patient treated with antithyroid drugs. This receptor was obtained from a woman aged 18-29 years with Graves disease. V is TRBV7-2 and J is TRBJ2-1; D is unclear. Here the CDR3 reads CASSRQATYNEQFF. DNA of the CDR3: TGTGCCAGCAGCCGCCAGGCGACTTACAATGAGCAGTTCTTC.